This T cell receptor beta chain was sequenced during a study of cytomegalovirus exposure and HLA in healthy donors. Healthy bone marrow donors made up the donors. On this clone: Its antigen remains unknown.

Findings and caveats of the study: A later analysis linked a missense variant in DCLRE1C to the trimming of TCR beta V and J genes.

Use of 60 Vbeta and 13 Jbeta primers characterized the PCR. TCRdb keeps only in-frame clones here, not all; method: immunoSEQ multiplex PCR. The data show some 140,000 clones, about four fifths seen once. The specimen sequenced was PBMCs. The receptor's source is a male donor in good health and CMV-seropositive.

CDR3 protein: CASSQDPNSYEQYF. The CDR3 DNA reads as TGCGCCAGCAGCCAAGATCCCAACTCCTACGAGCAGTACTTC. The J gene is TRBJ2-7, the V gene TRBV4-3; the D is unclear. The germline gives CDR1 LGHNA, CDR2 YSLEER. V was trimmed by 0 bases and J by 0 bases, leaving 6 bases between them. This CDR3 spans 14 amino acids.